Each of the 22 T cell receptor beta chains below was sequenced from the same sample in a study of cytomegalovirus exposure and HLA in healthy donors. The study ran its PCR with 60 Vbeta and 13 Jbeta primers. Sequencing used immunoSEQ multiplex PCR; TCRdb keeps in-frame clones, though not all of them. The sample has around 140,000 clones; about 80% are singletons. The source material was PBMCs. The receptors originated from a man in his forties in good health and CMV-seropositive.

The V and J genes are TRBV5-6 and TRBJ1-4; weak D call: TRBD1 (6 bases). V lost 4 bases and J 14 bases, leaving 18 bases between the germline ends. The CDR3 is 13 residues long. CDR1 is SGHDT, CDR2 YYEEEE, per germline. The CDR3 protein is CASSPSGRQVLFF. In nucleotides, the CDR3 is TGTGCCAGCAGCCCTTCTGGCAGACAGGTCCTGTTTTTT.

CDR3 sequence (DNA): TGTGCCATCAGTGAGAATGTCAGGGGGCCCCTCCACTTT. Translated: CAISENVRGPLHF. This chain links TRBV10-3 with TRBJ1-6; TRBD1 aligns across 7 bases. This CDR3 is 13 amino acids long. The germline V gene encodes CDR1 ENHRY and CDR2 SYGVKD. The V segment lost 2 bases and the J segment 13 bases; nucleotides outside the gene matches: 5.

The chain has TRBV27 and TRBJ1-2, with D possibly TRBD1 on 5 matching bases. Germline assignment: CDR1 MNHEY and CDR2 SMNVEV (reference sequence). This CDR3 spans 12 amino acids. V was clipped by 2 bases and J by 8 bases, with 9 bases between them. CDR3 sequence: CASSLTGGGYTF. CDR3 in DNA: TGTGCCAGCAGTTTAACAGGAGGGGGCTACACCTTC.

CDR3 amino acids: CASSLPGENTEAFF. CDR3 in DNA: TGTGCCAGCAGCTTGCCAGGGGAGAACACTGAAGCTTTCTTT. The V call is TRBV11-2, the J call TRBJ1-1; a weak D match, TRBD1 (6 bases). V lost 3 bases, J lost 1 base, and 9 bases lay in between. Germline assignment: CDR1 SGHAT and CDR2 FQNNGV. This CDR3 has 14 residues.

The gene calls are TRBV18 and TRBJ2-2, with 8 bases fitting TRBD2. The germline V gene has CDR1 KGHSH and CDR2 LQKENI. The CDR3 totals 16 residues. J gave up 3 bases and V 5 bases, and 8 bases lay outside the gene matches. This CDR3 reads CASSSPLAGYTGELFF. For the CDR3, the DNA is TGTGCCAGCTCATCCCCTTTAGCGGGATACACCGGGGAGCTGTTTTTT.

The rearrangement links TRBV5-5 to TRBJ1-5; 7 positions match TRBD1. V was clipped by 4 bases and J by 7 bases; unmatched bases: 14. The CDR3 covers 16 residues. Germline V gene data show CDR1 as SGHKS and CDR2 as YYEKEE (reference sequence). The CDR3 DNA reads as TGTGCCAGCAGCCCCCTAGGACAGGAAACGGGACAGCCCCAGCATTTT. This gives the protein CASSPLGQETGQPQHF.

V and J are TRBV9 and TRBJ2-1; 7 nucleotides agree with TRBD2. Trimming at V came to 3 bases and at J to 2 bases, leaving 5 bases not matched to a gene. CDR1 is SGDLS and CDR2 is YYNGEE in the germline V gene. The CDR3 consists of 15 residues. CDR3 coding DNA: TGTGCCAGCAGCGCGGGGCTAGCGGCCTACAATGAGCAGTTCTTC. Translated: CASSAGLAAYNEQFF.

The chain employs TRBV9 and TRBJ2-7; D ambiguous. CDR1 and CDR2 (germline): SGDLS, YYNGEE. Deletions cut 0 bases from V and 0 bases from J, with 7 bases between. This CDR3 spans 14 amino acids. CDR3 nucleotides: TGTGCCAGCAGCGTAGGAGGTCACTCCTACGAGCAGTACTTC. Translation gives CASSVGGHSYEQYF.

This chain uses TRBV7-3 with TRBJ2-3; possibly TRBD1 for D (5 bases). Germline V gene lookup returns CDR1 SGHTA and CDR2 FQGTGA. V was trimmed by 5 bases and J by 6 bases, leaving 12 bases between them. The CDR3 is 13 amino acids. The CDR3 loop reads CASSPGSTDTQYF. The CDR3 DNA reads as TGTGCCAGCAGCCCAGGGTCAACCGATACGCAGTATTTT. Variable domain in full (rest from reference TRBV7-3 and TRBJ2-3): GAGVSQTPSNKVTEKGKYVELRCDPISGHTALYWYRQSLGQGPEFLIYFQGTGAADDSGLPNDRFFAVRPEGSVSTLKIQRTERGDSAVYLCASSPGSTDTQYFGPGTRLTVL.

The chain carries TRBV6-6 and TRBJ1-6; D not resolved. The germline gives CDR1 MNHNY, CDR2 SVGAGI (reference sequence). V was trimmed by 4 bases and J by 6 bases, leaving 13 bases between them. This CDR3 has 15 residues. Here the CDR3 reads CASSFSREPNSPLHF. CDR3 sequence (DNA): TGTGCCAGCAGTTTTTCCCGGGAGCCTAATTCACCCCTCCACTTT.

This clone occurred a few times. This sequence joins TRBV19 and TRBJ1-3; no clear D. The CDR3 covers 14 residues. Trimming removed 1 base at V and 5 bases at J, with 9 bases between. In germline, CDR1 is LNHDA, CDR2 SQIVND (reference sequence). The CDR3 here is CASSIARQRNTIYF. CDR3 in DNA: TGTGCCAGTAGTATAGCTAGGCAGAGAAACACCATATATTTT.

V usage is TRBV28 and J usage is TRBJ1-4; 10 bases line up with TRBD1. The junction had 7 bases not matched to a gene; V was cut back by 11 bases and J by 7 bases. Germline V lookup: CDR1 MDHEN, CDR2 SYDVKM. There are 13 residues in the CDR3. CDR3 DNA: TGTGCCGCTAACCGGGACAGGGGTGAAAAACTGTTTTTT. Encoded protein: CAANRDRGEKLFF.

The chain has TRBV7-2 and TRBJ2-7; 8 bases map to TRBD2. Looked up from germline, CDR1 is SGHTA and CDR2 is FQGNSA. The CDR3 runs 15 residues. J gave up 2 bases and V 5 bases, and 8 bases lay outside the gene matches. This CDR3 reads CASSQMAGGPYEQYF. Written as DNA, the CDR3 is TGTGCCAGCAGCCAAATGGCGGGAGGCCCCTACGAGCAGTACTTC.

The table lists this clone with a few counts. The chain couples TRBV6-5 to TRBJ2-5; 12 nucleotides agree with TRBD2. The CDR3 is 15 residues long. Germline V gives CDR1 MNHEY, CDR2 SVGAGI. The V and J ends lost 6 bases and 7 bases, in that order; junction bases with no gene match: 9. CDR3 protein: CASSLWSSGRGTQYF. CDR3 DNA sequence: TGTGCCAGCAGCTTATGGTCTAGCGGGAGGGGGACCCAGTACTTC.

This clone showed up just a few times. The chain is built from TRBV2 and TRBJ2-5, with TRBD2 matching over 12 bases. The CDR3 sequence is 15 residues long. J was trimmed by 6 bases and V by 3 bases; bases with no gene match: 5. Germline values: CDR1 SNHLY, CDR2 FYNNEI. The CDR3 loop reads CASSDLAGGPQTQYF. For the CDR3, the DNA is TGTGCCAGCAGTGACCTAGCGGGAGGGCCTCAGACCCAGTACTTC.

The CDR3 reads CASNQGVYGYTF. The CDR3 nucleotides are TGTGCCAGCAATCAGGGCGTCTATGGCTACACCTTC. V usage is TRBV2 and J usage is TRBJ1-2; weak D call: TRBD1 (5 bases). The CDR3 sequence is 12 residues long. The germline V gene encodes CDR1 SNHLY and CDR2 FYNNEI. V lost 7 bases and J 4 bases, leaving 10 bases between the germline ends.

This chain links TRBV2 with TRBJ2-7, with D possibly being TRBD1 (5 bases). The CDR3 loop spans 14 amino acids. The germline CDR1 and CDR2 sequences are SNHLY and FYNNEI. The ends were cut back, 8 bases at V and 4 bases at J, with 18 bases in the middle. CDR3 nucleotide sequence: TGTGCCAGCCGACCGTCCAACACAGGATACGAGCAGTACTTC. Encoded protein: CASRPSNTGYEQYF.

The chain uses TRBV19 and TRBJ2-7, with TRBD1 identical over 8 bases. Unmatched junction bases numbered 9, after V lost 8 bases and J lost 3 bases. The CDR3 covers 14 residues. Germline-derived CDR1 and CDR2 are LNHDA and SQIVND (reference sequence). CDR3 protein: CASQSTGDRYEQYF. The DNA of the CDR3 is TGTGCCAGTCAGTCGACAGGGGATCGCTACGAGCAGTACTTC. Full variable domain (rest looked up from reference TRBV19 and TRBJ2-7): DGGITQSPKYLFRKEGQNVTLSCEQNLNHDAMYWYRQDPGQGLRLIYYSQIVNDFQKGDIAEGYSVSREKKESFPLTVTSAQKNPTAFYLCASQSTGDRYEQYFGPGTRLTVT.

The J gene is TRBJ2-7, the V gene TRBV5-1; 7 bases fit TRBD1. V lost 3 bases, J lost 2 bases, and 8 bases stayed unmatched. Germline V gene data show CDR1 as SGHRS and CDR2 as YFSETQ. The CDR3 sequence is 15 residues long. CDR3 region: CASSSRGPSAYEQYF. The DNA for the CDR3 is TGCGCCAGCAGCTCGAGGGGGCCGTCCGCCTACGAGCAGTACTTC.

The chain links TRBV9 to TRBJ1-1; TRBD1 aligns across 10 bases. V shed 4 bases, J shed 10 bases, and the junction held 13 bases outside the gene matches. Germline V gene lookup returns CDR1 SGDLS and CDR2 YYNGEE. The CDR3 contains 15 residues. As DNA, the CDR3 is TGTGCCAGCAGCCCCACAGCGACAGGGGGCGGGGTAGCTTTCTTT. Its protein is CASSPTATGGGVAFF.

The rearrangement joins TRBV10-2 to TRBJ2-7; 7 bases match TRBD2. The trim removed 7 bases at V and 0 bases at J, leaving 3 bases unmatched. The CDR3 is 13 amino acids. The germline V gene has CDR1 WSHSY and CDR2 SAAADI. Here the CDR3 reads CASTGLGSYEQYF. CDR3 nucleotide sequence: TGCGCCAGCACAGGACTAGGCTCCTACGAGCAGTACTTC.

On this clone itself: A read error may produce the germline difference seen at one junction end. This chain joins TRBV7-9 and TRBJ1-2; 7 bases agree with TRBD1. This CDR3 is 13 amino acids long. The germline V gene has CDR1 SEHNR and CDR2 FQNEAQ (reference sequence). CDR3 DNA: TGTGCCAGCAGCTTGGGACAGTTTGGGGCTCCCGGCTTC. Translated, it gives CASSLGQFGAPGF.